This T cell receptor beta chain emerged from a study of identical twins. Study-level findings and limits: Fewer insertions characterized abundant cord blood beta clonotypes, whereas memory repertoires showed none.

This clonotype has at least ten counts. What it recognizes is unknown. The CDR3 has 14 amino acids. Germline CDR1 is SGHDN and CDR2 is FVKESK. Deletions cut 0 bases from V and 7 bases from J, with 10 bases between. TCRdb recomputed calls from the 5' RACE reads with MiXCR, one row per CDR3 protein. Counted here are around 100,000 distinct CDR3 sequences, 5.5% to 7% occurring once; the ten biggest clones make up approximately 12%. The gene calls are TRBV14 and TRBJ2-1; D ambiguous. The sequence was obtained from a woman in her forties or fifties in good health. The sample consisted of memory T cells sorted from blood. The CDR3 reads CASSQEGARNEQFF. CDR3 sequence (DNA): TGTGCCAGCAGCCAAGAGGGTGCGCGAAATGAGCAGTTCTTC.